The 13 T cell receptor beta chains in this list originate from one sample, sequenced in a study of blood T cell repertoires in COVID-19. Produced via immunoSEQ multiplex PCR; TCRdb's table is partial and in-frame only. This sample has fewer than 90,000 clones, with 86% found just once. The source material was peripheral blood. All receptors come from a man aged 50-60 years with active or convalescent COVID-19.

This chain uses TRBV2 with TRBJ1-1; tentative D call: TRBD1 (5 bases). The CDR3 loop spans 12 amino acids. Trimming took off 6 bases at V and 5 bases at J, with 10 bases between the two ends. The germline gives CDR1 SNHLY, CDR2 FYNNEI. The CDR3 bases are TGTGCCAGCAGGGGGGGGACGACTGAAGCTTTCTTT. Protein: CASRGGTTEAFF.

V is TRBV7-2 and J is TRBJ1-3, with TRBD1 matching 8 bases. V lost 3 bases and J lost 0; bases outside the gene matches: 4. The germline V gene has CDR1 SGHTA and CDR2 FQGNSA. The length of the CDR3 is 16 residues. This CDR3 reads CASSLGTGVSGNTIYF. The CDR3 DNA follows: TGTGCCAGCAGCTTGGGGACAGGCGTCTCTGGAAACACCATATATTTT.

This chain uses TRBV6-5 with TRBJ2-3; a possible D gene is TRBD1 (6 bases). Trimming took 6 bases from V and 3 from J, leaving 10 bases between them. This CDR3 is 13 amino acids long. CDR1 is MNHEY, CDR2 SVGAGI, per germline. CDR3 region: CASRPQGTDTQYF. CDR3 sequence (DNA): TGTGCCAGCAGGCCACAGGGTACAGATACGCAGTATTTT.

The rearrangement joins TRBV15 to TRBJ1-1, with D possibly matching TRBD1 (5 bases). CDR1 is LNHNV, CDR2 YYDKDF, per germline (reference sequence). This CDR3 contains 14 residues. V lost 0 bases and J lost 5, with 10 bases in between. In DNA form, the CDR3 reads TGTGCCACCAGCAGAGATAAGGGGAGGACTGAAGCTTTCTTT. Its protein is CATSRDKGRTEAFF.

This clone was picked up one time. V usage is TRBV5-1 and J usage is TRBJ2-5; maybe TRBD1 (5 bases). This CDR3 contains 14 residues. V lost 0 bases, J lost 5 bases, and 11 bases lay in between. Germline CDR1 reads SGHRS; CDR2 reads YFSETQ. The chain's CDR3 is CASSLAQGWETQYF. The CDR3 DNA sequence: TGCGCCAGCAGCTTGGCCCAGGGTTGGGAGACCCAGTACTTC.

This clone occurred once. J is TRBJ2-3 and V is TRBV7-9, with 10 bases fitting TRBD2. Germline V lookup: CDR1 SEHNR, CDR2 FQNEAQ (reference sequence). The V and J ends lost 3 bases and 1 base, in that order; junction bases with no gene match: 4. CDR3 length: 16 residues. As DNA, the CDR3 is TGTGCCAGCAGCTTTGGGGGGACTAGCGGCACAGATACGCAGTATTTT. It encodes CASSFGGTSGTDTQYF.

The chain couples TRBV7-2 to TRBJ2-5; 7 nucleotides agree with TRBD2. The CDR3 is 15 amino acids. In germline, CDR1 is SGHTA, CDR2 FQGNSA. V was clipped by 3 bases and J by 5 bases; unmatched bases: 9. This chain's CDR3 is CASSFRDEAGETQYF. CDR3 nucleotide sequence: TGTGCCAGCAGCTTCCGGGACGAAGCGGGGGAGACCCAGTACTTC. Full variable domain (outside the CDR3, taken from reference TRBV7-2 and TRBJ2-5): GAGVSQSPSNKVTEKGKDVELRCDPISGHTALYWYRQSLGQGLEFLIYFQGNSAPDKSGLPSDRFSAERTGGSVSTLTIQRTQQEDSAVYLCASSFRDEAGETQYFGPGTRLLVL.

V usage is TRBV6-1 and J usage is TRBJ1-2; D is perhaps TRBD1 (5 bases). With 2 bases removed from V and 4 bases from J, the gap between germline ends came to 14 bases. Germline V gene sequence: CDR1 MNHNS, CDR2 SASEGT. The CDR3 extends over 15 amino acids. CDR3 loop: CASSEFGTTGYGYTF. CDR3 sequence (DNA): TGTGCCAGCAGTGAATTTGGCACTACAGGCTATGGCTACACCTTC.

This clone was seen a single time. This chain joins TRBV18 and TRBJ2-3, with TRBD2 matching over 12 bases. Germline assignment: CDR1 KGHSH and CDR2 LQKENI. CDR3 length: 15 residues. The V gene end was trimmed by 6 bases and the J gene end by 5 bases; junction bases not matched to a gene: 6. In DNA, the CDR3 is TGTGCCAGCTCCCCTAGCGGGGGGGCTCGAGATACGCAGTATTTT. Its protein is CASSPSGGARDTQYF.

The J gene is TRBJ1-1, the V gene TRBV4-1; D not certain. Germline CDR1 reads MGHRA; CDR2 reads YSYEKL. V lost 4 bases and J lost 0, with 9 bases in between. The CDR3 has 14 amino acids. Here the CDR3 DNA reads TGCGCCAGCAGCCCCCTGCCGGTGAACACTGAAGCTTTCTTT. Translated, it gives CASSPLPVNTEAFF.

The chain couples TRBV29-1 to TRBJ2-1; 9 bases are shared with TRBD1. The length of the CDR3 is 15 residues. Losses at the gene ends were 5 bases for V and 5 bases for J; bases not matched to a gene: 10. Germline CDR1 reads SQVTM; CDR2 reads ANQGSEA. In DNA, the CDR3 is TGCAGCGTTCTCGACAGGGGGGGAGGAAACAATGAGCAGTTCTTC. Its protein product is CSVLDRGGGNNEQFF.

This clone was counted between two and nine times. This chain links TRBV28 with TRBJ1-3; 8 bases agree with TRBD1. J was trimmed by 4 bases and V by 5 bases; bases with no gene match: 7. This CDR3 has 15 residues. Germline CDR1 is MDHEN and CDR2 is SYDVKM. The CDR3 loop is CASSPPDRAGNTIYF. CDR3 nucleotides: TGTGCCAGCAGTCCCCCGGACAGGGCGGGAAACACCATATATTTT.

The chain employs TRBV7-9 and TRBJ2-7; a weak D match, TRBD2 (5 bases). The CDR3 runs 13 residues. V was shortened by 4 bases and J by 5 bases, with 12 bases between the two germline ends. Germline loops: CDR1 SEHNR, CDR2 FQNEAQ (reference sequence). Written as DNA, the CDR3 is TGTGCCAGCAGCTCCGGGATCCTAAACGAGCAGTACGTC. Protein: CASSSGILNEQYV.